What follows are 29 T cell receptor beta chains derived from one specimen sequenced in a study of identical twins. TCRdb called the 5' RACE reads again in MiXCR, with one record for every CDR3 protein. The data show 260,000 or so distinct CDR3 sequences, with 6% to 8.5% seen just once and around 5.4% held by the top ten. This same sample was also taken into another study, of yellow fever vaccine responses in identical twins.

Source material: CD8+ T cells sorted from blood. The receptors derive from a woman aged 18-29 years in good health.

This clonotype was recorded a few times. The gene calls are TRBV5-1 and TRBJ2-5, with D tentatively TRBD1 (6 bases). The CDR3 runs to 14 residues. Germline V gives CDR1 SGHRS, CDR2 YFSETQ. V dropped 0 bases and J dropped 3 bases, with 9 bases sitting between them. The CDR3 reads CASSLGDTEETQYF. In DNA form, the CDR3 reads TGCGCCAGCAGCTTGGGGGACACTGAAGAGACCCAGTACTTC.

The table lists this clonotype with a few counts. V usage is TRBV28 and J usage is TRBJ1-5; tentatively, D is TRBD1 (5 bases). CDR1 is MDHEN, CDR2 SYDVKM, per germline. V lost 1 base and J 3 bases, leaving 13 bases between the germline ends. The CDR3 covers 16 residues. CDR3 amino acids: CASSLSAVGVNQPQHF. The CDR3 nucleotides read TGTGCCAGCAGTTTATCGGCCGTAGGGGTCAATCAGCCCCAGCATTTT.

This chain's CDR3 is CASSSPPSAANYGYTF. The CDR3 DNA sequence: TGTGCCAGCAGCTCCCCCCCATCCGCAGCTAACTATGGCTACACCTTC. This rearrangement joins TRBV7-9 to TRBJ1-2; no clear D gene. Trimming shortened V by 4 bases and J by 0 bases, and 15 bases separated the two germline ends. CDR3 length: 16 residues. Germline CDR1 reads SEHNR; CDR2 reads FQNEAQ (reference sequence).

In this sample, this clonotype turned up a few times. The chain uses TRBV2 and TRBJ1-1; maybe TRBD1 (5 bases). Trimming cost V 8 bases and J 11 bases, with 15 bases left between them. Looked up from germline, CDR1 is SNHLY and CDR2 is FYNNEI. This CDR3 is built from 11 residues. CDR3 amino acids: CASRGSLGAFF. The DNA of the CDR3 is TGTGCCAGCCGGGGGTCCTTAGGGGCTTTCTTT.

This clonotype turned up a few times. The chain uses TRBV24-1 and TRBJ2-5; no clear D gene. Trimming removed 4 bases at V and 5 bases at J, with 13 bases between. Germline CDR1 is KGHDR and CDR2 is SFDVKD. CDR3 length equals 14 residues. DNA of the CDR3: TGTGCCACCAGTGACCCCGACTCCCTCGAGACCCAGTACTTC. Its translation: CATSDPDSLETQYF.

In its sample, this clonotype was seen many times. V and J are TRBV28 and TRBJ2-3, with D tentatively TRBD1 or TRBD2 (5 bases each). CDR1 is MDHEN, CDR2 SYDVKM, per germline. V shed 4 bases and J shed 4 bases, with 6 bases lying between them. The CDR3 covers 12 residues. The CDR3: CASSWDPDTQYF. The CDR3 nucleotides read TGTGCCAGCAGTTGGGACCCAGATACGCAGTATTTT.

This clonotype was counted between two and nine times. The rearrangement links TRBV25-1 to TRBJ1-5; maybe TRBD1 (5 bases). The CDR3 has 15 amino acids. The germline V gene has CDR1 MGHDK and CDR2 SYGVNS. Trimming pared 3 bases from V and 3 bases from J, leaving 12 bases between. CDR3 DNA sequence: TGTGCCAGCAGTGACTCCGGGACCAACAATCAGCCCCAGCATTTT. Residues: CASSDSGTNNQPQHF.

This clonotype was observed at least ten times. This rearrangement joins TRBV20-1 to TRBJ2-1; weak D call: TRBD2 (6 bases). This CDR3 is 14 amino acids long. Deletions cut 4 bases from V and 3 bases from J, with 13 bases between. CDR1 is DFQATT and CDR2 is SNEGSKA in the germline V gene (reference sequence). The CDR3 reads CSAILAEHYNEQFF. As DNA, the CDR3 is TGCAGTGCTATATTAGCGGAGCACTACAATGAGCAGTTCTTC.

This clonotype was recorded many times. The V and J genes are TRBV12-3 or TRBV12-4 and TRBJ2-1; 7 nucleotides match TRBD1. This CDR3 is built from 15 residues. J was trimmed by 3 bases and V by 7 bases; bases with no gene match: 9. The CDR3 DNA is TGTGCCAGCAACGAAGAAACAGGGGTCTACAATGAGCAGTTCTTC. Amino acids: CASNEETGVYNEQFF.

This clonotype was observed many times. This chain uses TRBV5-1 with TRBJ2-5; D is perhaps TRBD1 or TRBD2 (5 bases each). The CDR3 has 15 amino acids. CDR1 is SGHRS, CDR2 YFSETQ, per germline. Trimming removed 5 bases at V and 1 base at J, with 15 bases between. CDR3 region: CASRLSYGAQETQYF. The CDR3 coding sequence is TGCGCCAGCAGGCTTTCTTACGGGGCCCAAGAGACCCAGTACTTC.

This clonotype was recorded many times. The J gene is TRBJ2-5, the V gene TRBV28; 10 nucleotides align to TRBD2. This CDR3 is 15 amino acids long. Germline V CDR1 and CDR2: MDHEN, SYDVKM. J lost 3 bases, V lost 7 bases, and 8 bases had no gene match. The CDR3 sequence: CASTLGGTSEETQYF. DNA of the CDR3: TGTGCCAGCACCCTCGGTGGGACTAGCGAAGAGACCCAGTACTTC.

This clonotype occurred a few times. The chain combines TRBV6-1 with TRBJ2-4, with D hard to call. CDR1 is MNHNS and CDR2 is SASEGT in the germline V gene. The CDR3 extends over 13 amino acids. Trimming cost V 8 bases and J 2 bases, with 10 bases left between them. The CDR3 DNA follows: TGTGCCAGCGGTCTGGGATCCAAAAACATTCAGTACTTC. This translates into CASGLGSKNIQYF.

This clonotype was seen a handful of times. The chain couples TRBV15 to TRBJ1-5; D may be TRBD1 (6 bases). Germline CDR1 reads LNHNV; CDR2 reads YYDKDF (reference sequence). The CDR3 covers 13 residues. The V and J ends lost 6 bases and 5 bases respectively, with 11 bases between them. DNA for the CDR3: TGTGCCACCAGTAGGCAGGGGTATCAGCCCCAGCATTTT. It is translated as CATSRQGYQPQHF.

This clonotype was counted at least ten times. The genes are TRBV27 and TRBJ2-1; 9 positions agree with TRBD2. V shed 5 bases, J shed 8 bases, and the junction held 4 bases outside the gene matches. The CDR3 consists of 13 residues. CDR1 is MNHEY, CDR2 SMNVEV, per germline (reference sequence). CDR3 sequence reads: CASSLRLADEQFF. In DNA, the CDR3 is TGTGCCAGCAGTCTAAGACTAGCGGATGAGCAGTTCTTC.

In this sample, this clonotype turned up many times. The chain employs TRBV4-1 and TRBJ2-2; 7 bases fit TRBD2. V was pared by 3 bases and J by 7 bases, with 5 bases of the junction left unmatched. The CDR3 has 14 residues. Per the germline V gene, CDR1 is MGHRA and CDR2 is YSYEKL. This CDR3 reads CASSHERDIGELFF. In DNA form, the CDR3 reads TGCGCCAGCAGCCATGAGCGGGATATCGGGGAGCTGTTTTTT.

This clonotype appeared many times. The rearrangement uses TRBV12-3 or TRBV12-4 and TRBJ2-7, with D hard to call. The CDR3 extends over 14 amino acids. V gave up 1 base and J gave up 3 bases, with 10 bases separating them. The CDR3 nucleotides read TGTGCCAGCAGTTTAGGGAGACTGGGCTACGAGCAGTACTTC. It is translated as CASSLGRLGYEQYF.

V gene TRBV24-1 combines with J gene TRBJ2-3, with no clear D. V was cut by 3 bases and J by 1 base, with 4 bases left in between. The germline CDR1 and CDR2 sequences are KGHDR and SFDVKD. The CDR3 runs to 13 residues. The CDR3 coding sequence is TGTGCCACCAGTGATGCGGGCACAGATACGCAGTATTTT. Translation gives CATSDAGTDTQYF.

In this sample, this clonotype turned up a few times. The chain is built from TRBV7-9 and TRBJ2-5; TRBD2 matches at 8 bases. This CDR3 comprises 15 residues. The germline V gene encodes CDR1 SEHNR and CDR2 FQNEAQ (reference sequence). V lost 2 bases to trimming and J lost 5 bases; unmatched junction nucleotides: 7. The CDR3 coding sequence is TGTGCCAGCAGCTTAACTAGCGGACTTTATGAGACCCAGTACTTC. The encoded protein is CASSLTSGLYETQYF.

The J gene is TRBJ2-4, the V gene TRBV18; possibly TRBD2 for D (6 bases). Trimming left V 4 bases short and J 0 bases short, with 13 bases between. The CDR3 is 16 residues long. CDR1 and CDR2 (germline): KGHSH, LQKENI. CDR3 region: CASSRKPGLAKNIQYF. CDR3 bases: TGTGCCAGCTCACGAAAACCGGGACTAGCCAAAAACATTCAGTACTTC.

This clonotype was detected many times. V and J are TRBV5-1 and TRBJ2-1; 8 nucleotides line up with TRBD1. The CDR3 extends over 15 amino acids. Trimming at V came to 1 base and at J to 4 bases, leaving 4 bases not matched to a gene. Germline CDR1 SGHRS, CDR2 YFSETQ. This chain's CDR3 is CASSLSGTGYNEQFF. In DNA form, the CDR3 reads TGCGCCAGCAGCTTGTCTGGGACAGGTTACAATGAGCAGTTCTTC. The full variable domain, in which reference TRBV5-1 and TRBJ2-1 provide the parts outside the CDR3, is KAGVTQTPRYLIKTRGQQVTLSCSPISGHRSVSWYQQTPGQGLQFLFEYFSETQRNKGNFPGRFSGRQFSNSRSEMNVSTLELGDSALYLCASSLSGTGYNEQFFGPGTRLTVL.

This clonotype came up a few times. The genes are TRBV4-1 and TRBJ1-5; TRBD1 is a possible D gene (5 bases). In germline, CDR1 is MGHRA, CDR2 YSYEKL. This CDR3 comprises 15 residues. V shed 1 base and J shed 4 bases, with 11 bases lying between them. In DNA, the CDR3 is TGCGCCAGCAGCCAAGGGGACGGGGTGAATCAGCCCCAGCATTTT. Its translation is CASSQGDGVNQPQHF.

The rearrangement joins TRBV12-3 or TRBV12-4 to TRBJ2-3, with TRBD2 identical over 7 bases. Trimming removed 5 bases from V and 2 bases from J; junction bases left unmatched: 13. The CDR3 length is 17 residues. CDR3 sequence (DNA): TGTGCCAGCAGTCCCAATCCAGCGGGGCTATTCACAGATACGCAGTATTTT. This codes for CASSPNPAGLFTDTQYF.

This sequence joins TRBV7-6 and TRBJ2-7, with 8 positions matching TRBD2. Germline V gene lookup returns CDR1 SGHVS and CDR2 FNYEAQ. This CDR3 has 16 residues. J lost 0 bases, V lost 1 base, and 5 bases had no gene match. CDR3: CASSLEAGGLSYEQYF. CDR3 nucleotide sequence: TGTGCCAGCAGCTTAGAGGCGGGAGGACTCTCCTACGAGCAGTACTTC.

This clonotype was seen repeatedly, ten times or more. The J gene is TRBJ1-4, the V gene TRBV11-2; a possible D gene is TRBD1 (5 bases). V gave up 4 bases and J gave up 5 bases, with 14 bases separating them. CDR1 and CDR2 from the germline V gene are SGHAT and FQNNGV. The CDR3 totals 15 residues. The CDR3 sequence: CASSSKGKDNEKLFF. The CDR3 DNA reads TGTGCCAGCAGCTCCAAGGGGAAGGACAATGAAAAACTGTTTTTT.

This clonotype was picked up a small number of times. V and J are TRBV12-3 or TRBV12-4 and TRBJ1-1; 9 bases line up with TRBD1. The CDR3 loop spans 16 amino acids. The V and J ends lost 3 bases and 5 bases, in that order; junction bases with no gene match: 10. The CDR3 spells CASSLWTGEGLTEAFF. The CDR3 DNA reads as TGTGCCAGCAGTTTGTGGACAGGGGAAGGTTTGACTGAAGCTTTCTTT.

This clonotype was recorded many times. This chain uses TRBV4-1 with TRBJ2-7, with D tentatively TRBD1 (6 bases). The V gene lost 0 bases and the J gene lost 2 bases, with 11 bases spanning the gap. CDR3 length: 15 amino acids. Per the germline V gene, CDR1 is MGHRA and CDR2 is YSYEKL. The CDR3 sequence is CASSQDNRAAYEQYF. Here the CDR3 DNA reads TGCGCCAGCAGCCAAGATAACAGGGCGGCCTACGAGCAGTACTTC.

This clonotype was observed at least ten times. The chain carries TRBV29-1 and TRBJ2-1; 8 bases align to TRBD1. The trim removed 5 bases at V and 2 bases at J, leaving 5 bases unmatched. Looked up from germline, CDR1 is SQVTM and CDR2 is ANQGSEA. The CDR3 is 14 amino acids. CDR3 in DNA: TGCAGCGTTACGACAGGGGCGGCCTACAATGAGCAGTTCTTC. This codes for CSVTTGAAYNEQFF.

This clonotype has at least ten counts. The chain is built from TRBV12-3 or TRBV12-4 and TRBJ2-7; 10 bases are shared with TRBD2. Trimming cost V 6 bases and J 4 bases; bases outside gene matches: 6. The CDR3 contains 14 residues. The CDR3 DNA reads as TGTGCCAGCAGCATAGCGGGAGGATTATACGAGCAGTACTTC. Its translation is CASSIAGGLYEQYF.

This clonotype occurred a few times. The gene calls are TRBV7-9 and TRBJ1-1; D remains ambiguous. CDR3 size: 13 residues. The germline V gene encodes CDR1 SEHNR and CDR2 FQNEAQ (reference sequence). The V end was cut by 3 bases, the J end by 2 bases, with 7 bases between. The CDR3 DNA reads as TGTGCCAGCAGCTTTTTGATAAACACTGAAGCTTTCTTT. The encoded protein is CASSFLINTEAFF.